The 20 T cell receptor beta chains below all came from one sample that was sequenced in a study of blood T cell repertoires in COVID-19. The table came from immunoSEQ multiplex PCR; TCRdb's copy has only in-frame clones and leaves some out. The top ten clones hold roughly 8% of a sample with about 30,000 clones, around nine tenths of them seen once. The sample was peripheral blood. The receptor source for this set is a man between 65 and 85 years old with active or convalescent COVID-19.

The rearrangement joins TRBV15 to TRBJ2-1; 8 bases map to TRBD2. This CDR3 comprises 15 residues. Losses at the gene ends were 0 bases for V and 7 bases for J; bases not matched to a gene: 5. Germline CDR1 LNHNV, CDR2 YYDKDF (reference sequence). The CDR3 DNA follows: TGTGCCACCAGCAGAGAGAGACTAGCGCGAAATGAGCAGTTCTTC. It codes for CATSRERLARNEQFF.

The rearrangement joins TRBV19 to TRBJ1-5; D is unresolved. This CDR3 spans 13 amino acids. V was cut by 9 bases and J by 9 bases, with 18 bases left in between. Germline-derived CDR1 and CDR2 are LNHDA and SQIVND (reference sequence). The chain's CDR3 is CASTSYGRGPQHF. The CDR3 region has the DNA TGTGCCAGCACCTCATATGGCCGGGGGCCCCAGCATTTT. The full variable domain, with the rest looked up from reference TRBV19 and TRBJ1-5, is DGGITQSPKYLFRKEGQNVTLSCEQNLNHDAMYWYRQDPGQGLRLIYYSQIVNDFQKGDIAEGYSVSREKKESFPLTVTSAQKNPTAFYLCASTSYGRGPQHFGDGTRLSIL.

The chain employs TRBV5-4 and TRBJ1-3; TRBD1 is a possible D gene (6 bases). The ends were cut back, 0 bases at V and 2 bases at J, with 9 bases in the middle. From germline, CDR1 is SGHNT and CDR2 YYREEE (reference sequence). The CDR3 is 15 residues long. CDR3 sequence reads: CASSLGGPAGNTIYF. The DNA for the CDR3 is TGTGCCAGCAGCTTGGGGGGGCCGGCTGGAAACACCATATATTTT.

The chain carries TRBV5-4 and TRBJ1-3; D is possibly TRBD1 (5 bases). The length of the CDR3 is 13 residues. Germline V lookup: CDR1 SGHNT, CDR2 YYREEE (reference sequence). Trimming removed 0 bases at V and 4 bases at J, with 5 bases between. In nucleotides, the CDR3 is TGTGCCAGCAGCTTGGCAGGGGGAAACACCATATATTTT. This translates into CASSLAGGNTIYF.

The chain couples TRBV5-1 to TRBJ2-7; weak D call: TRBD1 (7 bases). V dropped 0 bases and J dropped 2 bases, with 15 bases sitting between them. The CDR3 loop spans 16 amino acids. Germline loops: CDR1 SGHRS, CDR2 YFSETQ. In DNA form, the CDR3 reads TGCGCCAGCAGCTTGGGGGGGGACAGTCACACCTACGAGCAGTACGTC. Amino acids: CASSLGGDSHTYEQYV.

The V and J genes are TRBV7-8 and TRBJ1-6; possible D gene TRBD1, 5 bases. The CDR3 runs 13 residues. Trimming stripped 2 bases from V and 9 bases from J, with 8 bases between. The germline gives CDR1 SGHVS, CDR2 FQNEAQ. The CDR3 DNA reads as TGTGCCAGCAGCTTAATGGGGCTTTCACCCCTCCACTTT. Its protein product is CASSLMGLSPLHF.

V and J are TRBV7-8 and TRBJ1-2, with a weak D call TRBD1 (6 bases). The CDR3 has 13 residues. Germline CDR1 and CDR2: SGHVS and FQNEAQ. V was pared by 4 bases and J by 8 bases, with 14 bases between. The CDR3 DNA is TGTGCCAGCAGCTATGGGACACGGGGAGGCTACACCTTC. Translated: CASSYGTRGGYTF. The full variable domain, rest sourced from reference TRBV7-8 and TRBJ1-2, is GAGVSQSPRYKVAKRGQDVALRCDPISGHVSLFWYQQALGQGPEFLTYFQNEAQLDKSGLPSDRFFAERPEGSVSTLKIQRTQQEDSAVYLCASSYGTRGGYTFGSGTRLTVV.

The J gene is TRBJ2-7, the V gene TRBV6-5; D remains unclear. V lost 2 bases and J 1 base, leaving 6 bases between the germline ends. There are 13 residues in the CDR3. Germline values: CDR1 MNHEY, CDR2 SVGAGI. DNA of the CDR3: TGTGCCAGCAGTTACGGAGAATCCTACGAGCAGTACGTC. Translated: CASSYGESYEQYV.

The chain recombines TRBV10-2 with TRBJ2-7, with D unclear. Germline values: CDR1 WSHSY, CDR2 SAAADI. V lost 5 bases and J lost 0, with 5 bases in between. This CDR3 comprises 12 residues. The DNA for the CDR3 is TGCGCCAGCAGTAGCTCCTCCTACGAGCAGTACGTC. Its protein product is CASSSSSYEQYV.

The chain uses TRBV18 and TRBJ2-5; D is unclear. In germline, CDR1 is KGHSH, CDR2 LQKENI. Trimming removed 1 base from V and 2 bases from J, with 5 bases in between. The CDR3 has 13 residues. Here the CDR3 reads CASSPLDQETQYF. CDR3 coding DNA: TGTGCCAGCTCACCACTAGATCAAGAGACCCAGTACTTC.

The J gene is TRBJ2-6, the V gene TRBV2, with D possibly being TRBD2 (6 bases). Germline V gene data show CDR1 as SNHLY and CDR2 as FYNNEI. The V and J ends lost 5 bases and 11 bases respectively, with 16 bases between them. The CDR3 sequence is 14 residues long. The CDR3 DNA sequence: TGTGCCAGCAGTACCCCCGGCGGGGCGGACGTCCTGACTTTC. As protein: CASSTPGGADVLTF.

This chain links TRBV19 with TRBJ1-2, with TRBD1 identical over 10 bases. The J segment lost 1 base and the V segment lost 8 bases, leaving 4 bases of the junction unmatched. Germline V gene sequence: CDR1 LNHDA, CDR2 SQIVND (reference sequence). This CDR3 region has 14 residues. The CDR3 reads CASARDRGNYGYTF. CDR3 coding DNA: TGTGCCAGTGCCCGGGACAGGGGTAACTATGGCTACACCTTC.

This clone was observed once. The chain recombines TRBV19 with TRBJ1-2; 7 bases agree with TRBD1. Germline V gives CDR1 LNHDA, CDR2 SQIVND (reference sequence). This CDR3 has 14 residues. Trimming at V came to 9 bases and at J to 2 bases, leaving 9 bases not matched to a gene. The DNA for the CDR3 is TGTGCCAGCTCCCGGACAGGCCCAAACTATGGCTACACCTTC. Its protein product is CASSRTGPNYGYTF. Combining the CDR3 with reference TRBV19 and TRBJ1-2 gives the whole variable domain DGGITQSPKYLFRKEGQNVTLSCEQNLNHDAMYWYRQDPGQGLRLIYYSQIVNDFQKGDIAEGYSVSREKKESFPLTVTSAQKNPTAFYLCASSRTGPNYGYTFGSGTRLTVV.

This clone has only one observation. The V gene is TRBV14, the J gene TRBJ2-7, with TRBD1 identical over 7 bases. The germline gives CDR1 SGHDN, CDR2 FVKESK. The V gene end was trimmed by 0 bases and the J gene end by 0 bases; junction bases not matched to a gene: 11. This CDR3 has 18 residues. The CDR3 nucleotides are TGTGCCAGCAGCCAAGATTTGGGTCAGGGGGTAAGCTCCTACGAGCAGTACTTC. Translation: CASSQDLGQGVSSYEQYF.

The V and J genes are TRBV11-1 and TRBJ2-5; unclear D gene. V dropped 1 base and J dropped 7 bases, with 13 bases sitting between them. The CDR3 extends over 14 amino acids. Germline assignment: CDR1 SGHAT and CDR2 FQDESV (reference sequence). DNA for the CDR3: TGTGCCAGCAGCTTAGGGGTAGGAGTAGGGACCCAGTACTTC. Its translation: CASSLGVGVGTQYF.

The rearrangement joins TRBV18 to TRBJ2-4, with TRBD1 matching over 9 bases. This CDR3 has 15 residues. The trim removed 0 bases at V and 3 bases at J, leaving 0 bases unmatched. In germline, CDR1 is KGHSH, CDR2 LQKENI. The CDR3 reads CASSPPGQGKNIQYF. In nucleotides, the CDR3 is TGTGCCAGCTCACCACCGGGACAGGGCAAAAACATTCAGTACTTC.

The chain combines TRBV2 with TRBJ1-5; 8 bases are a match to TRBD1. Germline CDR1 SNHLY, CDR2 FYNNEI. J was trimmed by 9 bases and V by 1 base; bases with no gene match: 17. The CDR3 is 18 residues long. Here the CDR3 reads CASSEGTPGTGLVSPQHF. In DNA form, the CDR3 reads TGTGCCAGCAGTGAAGGGACCCCCGGGACAGGCCTCGTGTCGCCCCAGCATTTT.

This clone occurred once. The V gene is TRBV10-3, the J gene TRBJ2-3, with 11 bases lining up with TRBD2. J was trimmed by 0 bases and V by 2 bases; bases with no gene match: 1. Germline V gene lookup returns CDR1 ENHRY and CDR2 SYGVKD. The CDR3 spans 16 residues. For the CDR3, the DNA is TGTGCCATCAGTGAGACTAGCGGGGGTAGCACAGATACGCAGTATTTT. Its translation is CAISETSGGSTDTQYF.

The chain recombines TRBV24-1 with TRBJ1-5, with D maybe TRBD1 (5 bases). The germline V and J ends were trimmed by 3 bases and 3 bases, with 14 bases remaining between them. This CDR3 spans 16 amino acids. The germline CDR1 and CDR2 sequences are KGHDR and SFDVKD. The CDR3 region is CATSDPKKGDNQPQHF. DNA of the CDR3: TGTGCCACCAGTGATCCTAAAAAAGGGGACAATCAGCCCCAGCATTTT.

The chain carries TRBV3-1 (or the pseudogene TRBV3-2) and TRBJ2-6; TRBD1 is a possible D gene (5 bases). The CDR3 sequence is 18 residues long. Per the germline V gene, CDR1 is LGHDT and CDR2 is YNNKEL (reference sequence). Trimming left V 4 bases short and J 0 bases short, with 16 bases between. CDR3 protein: CASSPWGSAPSGANVLTF. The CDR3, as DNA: TGTGCCAGCAGCCCCTGGGGCAGTGCACCCTCTGGGGCCAACGTCCTGACTTTC.